This TCR beta chain was observed in a study of identical twins. This clonotype was observed a few times. Germline assignment: CDR1 SGHRS and CDR2 YFSETQ. Trimming took off 9 bases at V and 8 bases at J, with 29 bases between the two ends. CDR3 length: 17 residues. MiXCR was run by TCRdb on the 5' RACE reads, yielding one entry per CDR3 protein. The sample lists 450,000 to 600,000 distinct CDR3 sequences, approximately 20% occurring once. These sequences were also reported in another study, on yellow fever vaccine responses in identical twins.

The chain has TRBV5-1 and TRBJ1-4; D remains unclear. Sequencing was done on a sample of CD4+ T cells sorted from blood. The receptor's source is a woman between 18 and 29 years old in good health. The CDR3 loop reads CATGSRSFLFVREKLFF. CDR3 DNA sequence: TGCGCCACCGGATCCCGGTCCTTCCTTTTTGTCCGGGAAAAACTGTTTTTT.